The source of this TCR beta chain is a study of blood T cell repertoires in COVID-19. On the study more broadly: Samples taken during acute and convalescent COVID-19 were collected in the United States, Italy and Spain.

Per the study methods: For nucleated cells, counts were estimated from reference gene primer amplification. Measured with immunoSEQ multiplex PCR; TCRdb has only the in-frame clones, and not every one. V, J and clone size were drawn from that table, and D and trimming were deduced from the DNA. Of under 140,000 clones listed, about 80% are singletons. Per the germline V gene, CDR1 is SGHRS and CDR2 is YFSETQ. The CDR3 contains 13 residues. J gave up 7 bases and V 2 bases, and 2 bases lay outside the gene matches. This receptor was taken from a woman aged 80 or over with active or convalescent COVID-19. The sequenced sample was peripheral blood. The chain couples TRBV5-1 to TRBJ2-1; 8 positions agree with TRBD1. The CDR3: CASSLDRGNEQFF. CDR3 coding DNA: TGCGCCAGCAGCTTAGACAGGGGAAATGAGCAGTTCTTC.